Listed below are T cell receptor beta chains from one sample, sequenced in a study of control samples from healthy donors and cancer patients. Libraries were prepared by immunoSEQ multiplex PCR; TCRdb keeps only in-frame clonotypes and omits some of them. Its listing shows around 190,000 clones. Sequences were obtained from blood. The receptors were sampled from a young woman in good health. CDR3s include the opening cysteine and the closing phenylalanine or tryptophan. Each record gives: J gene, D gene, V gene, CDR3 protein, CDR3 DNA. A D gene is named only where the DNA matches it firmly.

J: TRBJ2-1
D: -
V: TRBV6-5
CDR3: CASSPLHGYNEQFF
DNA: TGTGCCAGCAGTCCCCTACACGGTTACAATGAGCAGTTCTTC

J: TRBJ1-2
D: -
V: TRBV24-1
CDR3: CATGRGEDYGYTF
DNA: TGTGCCACCGGGAGGGGGGAAGACTATGGCTACACCTTC

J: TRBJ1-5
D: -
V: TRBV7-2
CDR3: CASSSQGSRSQPQHF
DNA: TGTGCCAGCAGCTCTCAGGGTAGTCGGAGTCAGCCCCAGCATTTT

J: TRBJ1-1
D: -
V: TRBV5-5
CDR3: CASSPMPTEAFF
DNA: TGTGCCAGCAGCCCGATGCCTACTGAAGCTTTCTTT

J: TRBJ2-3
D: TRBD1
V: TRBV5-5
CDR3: CASSRPGQGLGTQYF
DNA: TGTGCCAGCAGTCGTCCGGGACAGGGGCTGGGTACGCAGTATTTT

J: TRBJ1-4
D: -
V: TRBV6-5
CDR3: CASTIRGGAEKLFF
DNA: TGTGCCAGCACTATAAGGGGGGGAGCGGAAAAACTGTTTTTT

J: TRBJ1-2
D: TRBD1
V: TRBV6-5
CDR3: CASSITGTGDYGYTF
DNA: TGTGCCAGCAGTATTACCGGGACAGGGGACTATGGCTACACCTTC

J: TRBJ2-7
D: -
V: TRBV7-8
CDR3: CASSSRFRGARDYEQYF
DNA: TGTGCCAGCAGCTCGAGATTTCGGGGGGCACGGGACTACGAGCAGTACTTC

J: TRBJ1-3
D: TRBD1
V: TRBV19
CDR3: CASGTQGANTIYF
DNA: TGTGCCAGCGGGACACAGGGGGCAAACACCATATATTTT

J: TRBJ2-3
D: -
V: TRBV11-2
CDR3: CASREGQSTDTQYF
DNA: TGTGCCAGCAGGGAGGGACAGTCCACAGATACGCAGTATTTT

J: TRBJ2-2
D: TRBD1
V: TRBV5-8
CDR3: CASSPRDRRTGELFF
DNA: TGTGCCAGCAGCCCCCGGGACAGAAGAACCGGGGAGCTGTTTTTT

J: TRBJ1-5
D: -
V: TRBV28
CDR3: CASSSPGGPNQPQHF
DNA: TGTGCCAGCAGTTCCCCGGGGGGGCCCAATCAGCCCCAGCATTTT

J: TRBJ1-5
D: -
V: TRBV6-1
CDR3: CASSEEGGLFRDQPQHF
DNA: TGTGCCAGCAGTGAAGAAGGGGGACTGTTCCGGGATCAGCCCCAGCATTTT

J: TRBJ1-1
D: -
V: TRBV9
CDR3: CASSVAPGGNTEAFF
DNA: TGTGCCAGCAGCGTAGCTCCAGGCGGGAACACTGAAGCTTTCTTT

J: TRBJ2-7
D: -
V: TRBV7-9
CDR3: CASSTDSRVAHEQYF
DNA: TGTGCCAGCAGCACCGACAGCAGAGTGGCTCACGAGCAGTACTTC

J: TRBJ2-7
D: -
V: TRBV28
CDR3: CASSSGLVREQYF
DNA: TGTGCCAGCAGTTCCGGGCTGGTGAGGGAGCAGTACTTC

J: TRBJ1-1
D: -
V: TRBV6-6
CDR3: CASSYVQGGNTEAFF
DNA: TGTGCCAGCAGTTACGTACAGGGCGGTAACACTGAAGCTTTCTTT

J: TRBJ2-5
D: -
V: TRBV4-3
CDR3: CASSQEGARETQYF
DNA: TGCGCCAGCAGCCAAGAGGGGGCACGGGAGACCCAGTACTTC

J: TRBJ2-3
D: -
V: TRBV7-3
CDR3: CASSLIVQRRGYF
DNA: TGTGCCAGCAGCTTAATTGTCCAAAGGAGGGGGTATTTT

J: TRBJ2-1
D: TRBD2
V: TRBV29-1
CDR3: CSVRDYSYNEQFF
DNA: TGCAGCGTTCGGGACTACTCCTACAATGAGCAGTTCTTC

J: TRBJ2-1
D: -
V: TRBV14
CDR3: CASSPVGGLRREQFF
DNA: TGTGCCAGCAGCCCCGTGGGGGGTCTCAGGCGGGAGCAGTTCTTC

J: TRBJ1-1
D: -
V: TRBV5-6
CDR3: CASSLTPTEAFF
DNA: TGTGCCAGCAGCTTGACACCCACTGAAGCTTTCTTT

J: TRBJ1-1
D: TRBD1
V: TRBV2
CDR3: CASKGGQGPTEAFF
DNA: TGTGCCAGCAAGGGCGGACAGGGCCCCACTGAAGCTTTCTTT

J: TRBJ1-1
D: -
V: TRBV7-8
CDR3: CASSLAQGRTEAFF
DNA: TGTGCCAGCAGCTTAGCGCAGGGACGCACTGAAGCTTTCTTT

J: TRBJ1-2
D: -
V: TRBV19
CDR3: CASSIRSAGSYGYTF
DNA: TGTGCCAGTAGTATTCGAAGCGCAGGGAGCTATGGCTACACCTTC

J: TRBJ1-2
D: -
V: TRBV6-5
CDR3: CASRAQTGTAMSYTF
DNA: TGTGCCAGCAGAGCTCAAACAGGGACTGCTATGAGCTACACCTTC

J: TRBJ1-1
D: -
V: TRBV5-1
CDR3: CASSPRTVAERMNTEAFF
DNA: TGCGCCAGCAGCCCGCGGACGGTTGCGGAGCGAATGAACACTGAAGCTTTCTTT

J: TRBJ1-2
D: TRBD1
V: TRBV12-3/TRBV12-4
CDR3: CASRRQGSYGYTF
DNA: TGTGCCAGCAGACGACAGGGCTCGTATGGCTACACCTTC